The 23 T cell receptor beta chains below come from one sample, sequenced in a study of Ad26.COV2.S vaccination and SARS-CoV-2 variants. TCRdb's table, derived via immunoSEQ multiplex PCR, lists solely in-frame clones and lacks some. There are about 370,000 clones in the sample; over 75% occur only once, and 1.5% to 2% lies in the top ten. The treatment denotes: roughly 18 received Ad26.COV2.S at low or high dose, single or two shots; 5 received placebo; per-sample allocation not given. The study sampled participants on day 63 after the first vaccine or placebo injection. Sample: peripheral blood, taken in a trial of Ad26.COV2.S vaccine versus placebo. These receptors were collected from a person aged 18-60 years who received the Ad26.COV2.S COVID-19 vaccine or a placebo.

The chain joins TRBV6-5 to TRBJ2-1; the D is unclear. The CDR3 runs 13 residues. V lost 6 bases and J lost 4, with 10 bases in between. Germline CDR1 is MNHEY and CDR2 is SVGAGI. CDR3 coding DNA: TGTGCCAGCAGGGATGTGGGTTACAATGAGCAGTTCTTC. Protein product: CASRDVGYNEQFF.

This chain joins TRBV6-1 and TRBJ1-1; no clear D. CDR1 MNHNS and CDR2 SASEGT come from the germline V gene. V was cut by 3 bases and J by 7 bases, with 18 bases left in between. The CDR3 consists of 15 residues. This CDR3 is CASSESGSSTGEAFF. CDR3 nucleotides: TGTGCCAGCAGTGAGAGCGGCAGTTCGACGGGTGAAGCTTTCTTT.

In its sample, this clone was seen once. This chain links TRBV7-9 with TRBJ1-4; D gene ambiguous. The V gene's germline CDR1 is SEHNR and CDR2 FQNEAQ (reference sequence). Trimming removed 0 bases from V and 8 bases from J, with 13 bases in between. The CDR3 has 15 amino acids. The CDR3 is CASSLATWVEEKLFF. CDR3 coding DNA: TGTGCCAGCAGCTTAGCAACCTGGGTAGAGGAAAAACTGTTTTTT. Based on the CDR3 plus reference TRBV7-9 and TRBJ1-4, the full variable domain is DTGVSQNPRHKITKRGQNVTFRCDPISEHNRLYWYRQTLGQGPEFLTYFQNEAQLEKSRLLSDRFSAERPKGSFSTLEIQRTEQGDSAMYLCASSLATWVEEKLFFGSGTQLSVL.

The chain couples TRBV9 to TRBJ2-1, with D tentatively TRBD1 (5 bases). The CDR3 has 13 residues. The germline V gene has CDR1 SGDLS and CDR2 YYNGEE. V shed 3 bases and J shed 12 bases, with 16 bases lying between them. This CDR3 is CASSAAVGRGQFF. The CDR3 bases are TGTGCCAGCAGCGCTGCTGTGGGGCGCGGGCAGTTCTTC.

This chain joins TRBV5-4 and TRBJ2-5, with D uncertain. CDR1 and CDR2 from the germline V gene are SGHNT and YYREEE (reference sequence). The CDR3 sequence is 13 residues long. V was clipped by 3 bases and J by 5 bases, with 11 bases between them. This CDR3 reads CASSYPSSETQYF. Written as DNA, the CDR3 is TGTGCCAGCAGCTACCCTTCGTCGGAGACCCAGTACTTC.

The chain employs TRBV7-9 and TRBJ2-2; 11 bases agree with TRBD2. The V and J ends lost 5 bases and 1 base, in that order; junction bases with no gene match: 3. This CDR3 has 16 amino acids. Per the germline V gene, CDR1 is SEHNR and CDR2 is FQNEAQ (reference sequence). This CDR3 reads CASSPTSGVNTGELFF. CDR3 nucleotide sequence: TGTGCCAGCAGCCCGACTAGCGGGGTGAACACCGGGGAGCTGTTTTTT.

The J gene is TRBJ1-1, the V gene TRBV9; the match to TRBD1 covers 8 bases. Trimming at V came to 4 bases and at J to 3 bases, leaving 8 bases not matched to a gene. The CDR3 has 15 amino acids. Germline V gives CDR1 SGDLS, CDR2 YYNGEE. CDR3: CASSSGTGLDTEAFF. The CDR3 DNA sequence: TGTGCCAGCAGCTCCGGGACAGGTTTGGACACTGAAGCTTTCTTT.

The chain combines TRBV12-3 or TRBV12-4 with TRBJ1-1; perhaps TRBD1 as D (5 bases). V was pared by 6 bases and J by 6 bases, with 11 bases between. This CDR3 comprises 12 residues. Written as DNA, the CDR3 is TGTGCCAGCAGCCCGTGGGGGGCTGAAGCTTTCTTT. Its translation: CASSPWGAEAFF.

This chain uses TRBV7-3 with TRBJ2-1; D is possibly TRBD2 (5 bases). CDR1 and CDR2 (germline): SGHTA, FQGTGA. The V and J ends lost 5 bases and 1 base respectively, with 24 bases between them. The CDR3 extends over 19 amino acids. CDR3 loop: CASSPSPPSLRASYNEQFF. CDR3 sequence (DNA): TGTGCCAGCAGCCCTAGCCCGCCATCCCTAAGGGCTTCCTACAATGAGCAGTTCTTC.

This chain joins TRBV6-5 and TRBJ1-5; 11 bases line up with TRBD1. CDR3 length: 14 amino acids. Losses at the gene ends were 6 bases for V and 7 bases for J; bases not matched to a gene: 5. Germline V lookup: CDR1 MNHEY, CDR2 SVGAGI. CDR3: CASRGQGEGQPQHF. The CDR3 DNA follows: TGTGCCAGCAGGGGACAGGGGGAAGGACAGCCCCAGCATTTT.

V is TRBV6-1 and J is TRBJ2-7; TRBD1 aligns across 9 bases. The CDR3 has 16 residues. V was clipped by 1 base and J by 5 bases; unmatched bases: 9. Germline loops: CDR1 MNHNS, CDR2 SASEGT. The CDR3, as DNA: TGTGCCAGCAGTGAAGTGGGTGGGACAGGGATCCACGAGCAGTACTTC. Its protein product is CASSEVGGTGIHEQYF.

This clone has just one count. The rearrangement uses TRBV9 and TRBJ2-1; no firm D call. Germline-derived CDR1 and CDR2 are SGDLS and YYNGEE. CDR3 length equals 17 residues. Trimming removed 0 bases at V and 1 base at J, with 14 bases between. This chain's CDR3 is CASSVVVGGLSYNEQFF. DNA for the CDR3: TGTGCCAGCAGCGTAGTGGTCGGCGGATTGTCCTACAATGAGCAGTTCTTC.

This CDR3 is CASSLWAAPGETQYF. The CDR3 bases are TGTGCCAGCAGCTTGTGGGCAGCACCCGGAGAGACCCAGTACTTC. This rearrangement joins TRBV5-5 to TRBJ2-5; D is ambiguous. This CDR3 region has 15 residues. V was clipped by 1 base and J by 4 bases, with 14 bases between them. Germline V gene sequence: CDR1 SGHKS, CDR2 YYEKEE (reference sequence).

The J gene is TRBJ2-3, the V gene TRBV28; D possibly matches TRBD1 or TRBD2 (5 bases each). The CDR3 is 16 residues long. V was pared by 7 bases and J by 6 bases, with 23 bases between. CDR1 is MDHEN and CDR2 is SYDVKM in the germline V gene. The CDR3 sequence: CASNPLDGAGLDTQYF. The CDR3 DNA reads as TGTGCCAGCAACCCCCTCGATGGGGCGGGTTTGGATACGCAGTATTTT.

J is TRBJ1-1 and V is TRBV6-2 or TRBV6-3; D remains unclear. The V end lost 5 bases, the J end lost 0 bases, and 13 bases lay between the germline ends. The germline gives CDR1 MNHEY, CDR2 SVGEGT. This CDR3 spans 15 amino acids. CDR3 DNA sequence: TGTGCCAGCAGTCGCGGGCGGACGGTGAACACTGAAGCTTTCTTT. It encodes CASSRGRTVNTEAFF.

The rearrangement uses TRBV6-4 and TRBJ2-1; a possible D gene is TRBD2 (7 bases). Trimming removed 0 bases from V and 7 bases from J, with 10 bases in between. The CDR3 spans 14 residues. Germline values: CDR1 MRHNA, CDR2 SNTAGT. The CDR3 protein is CASSDSKGGNEQFF. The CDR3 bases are TGTGCCAGCAGTGACTCAAAGGGGGGGAATGAGCAGTTCTTC.

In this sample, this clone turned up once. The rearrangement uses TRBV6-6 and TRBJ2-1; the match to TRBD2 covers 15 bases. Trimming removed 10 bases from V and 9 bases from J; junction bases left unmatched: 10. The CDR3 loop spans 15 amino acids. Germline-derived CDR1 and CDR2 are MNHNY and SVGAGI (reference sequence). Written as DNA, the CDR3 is TGTGCCACCTCGGGCTGGACTAGCGGGAGGGTTGAGCAGTTCTTC. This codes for CATSGWTSGRVEQFF.

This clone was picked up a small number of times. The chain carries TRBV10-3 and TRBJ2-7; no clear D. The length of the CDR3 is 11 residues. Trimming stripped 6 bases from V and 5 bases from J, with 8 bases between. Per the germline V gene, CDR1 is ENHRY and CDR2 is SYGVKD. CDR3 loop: CAIRHTDEQYF. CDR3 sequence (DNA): TGTGCCATCAGGCATACTGACGAGCAGTACTTC.

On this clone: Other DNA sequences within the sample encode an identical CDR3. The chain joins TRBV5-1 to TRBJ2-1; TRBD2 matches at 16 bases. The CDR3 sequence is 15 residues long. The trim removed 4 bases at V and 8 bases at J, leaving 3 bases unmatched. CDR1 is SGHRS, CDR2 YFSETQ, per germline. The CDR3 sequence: CASSPGLAGGDEQFF. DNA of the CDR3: TGCGCCAGCAGCCCGGGACTAGCGGGAGGGGATGAGCAGTTCTTC.

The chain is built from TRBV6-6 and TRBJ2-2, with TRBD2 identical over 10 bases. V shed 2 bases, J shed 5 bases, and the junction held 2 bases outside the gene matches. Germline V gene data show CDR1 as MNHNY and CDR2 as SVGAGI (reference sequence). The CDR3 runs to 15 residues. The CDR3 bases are TGTGCCAGCAGTTACCTGACTAGCGGGACCGGGGAGCTGTTTTTT. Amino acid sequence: CASSYLTSGTGELFF.

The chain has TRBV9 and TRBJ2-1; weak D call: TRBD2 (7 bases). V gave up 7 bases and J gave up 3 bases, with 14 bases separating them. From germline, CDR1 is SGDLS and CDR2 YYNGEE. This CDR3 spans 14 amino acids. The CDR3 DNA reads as TGTGCCAGCGGGAGGGGGGAGGTCTACAATGAGCAGTTCTTC. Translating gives CASGRGEVYNEQFF.

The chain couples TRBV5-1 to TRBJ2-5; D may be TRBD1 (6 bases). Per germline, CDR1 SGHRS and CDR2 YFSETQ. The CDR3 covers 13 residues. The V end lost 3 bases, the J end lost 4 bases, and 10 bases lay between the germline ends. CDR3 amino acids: CASSWGQVETQYF. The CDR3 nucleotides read TGCGCCAGCAGCTGGGGACAAGTAGAGACCCAGTACTTC.

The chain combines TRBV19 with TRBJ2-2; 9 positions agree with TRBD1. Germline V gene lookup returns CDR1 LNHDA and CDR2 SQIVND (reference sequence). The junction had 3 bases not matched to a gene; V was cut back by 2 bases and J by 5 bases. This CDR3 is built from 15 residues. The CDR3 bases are TGTGCCAGTAGTATAAAGGGACAGGGAACCGGGGAGCTGTTTTTT. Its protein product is CASSIKGQGTGELFF.